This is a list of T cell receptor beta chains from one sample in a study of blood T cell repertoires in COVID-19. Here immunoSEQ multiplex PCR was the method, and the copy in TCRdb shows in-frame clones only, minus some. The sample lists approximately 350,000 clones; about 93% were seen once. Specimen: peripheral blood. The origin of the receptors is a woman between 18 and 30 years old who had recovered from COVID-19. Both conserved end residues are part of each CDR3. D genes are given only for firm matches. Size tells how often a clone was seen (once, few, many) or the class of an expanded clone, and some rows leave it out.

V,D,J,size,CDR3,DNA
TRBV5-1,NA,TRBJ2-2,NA,CASSLQGSGGELFF,TGCGCCAGCAGCTTACAGGGTAGTGGCGGGGAGCTGTTTTTT
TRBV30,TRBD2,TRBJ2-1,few,CACHSWTSANNEQFF,TGTGCCTGCCACTCCTGGACTAGCGCGAACAATGAGCAGTTCTTC
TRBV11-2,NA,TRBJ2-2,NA,CASSLDGWQVNTGELFF,TGTGCCAGCAGCTTAGATGGGTGGCAGGTGAACACCGGGGAGCTGTTTTTT
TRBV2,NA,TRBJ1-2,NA,CASNADINYGYTF,TGTGCCAGCAACGCGGACATTAACTATGGCTACACCTTC
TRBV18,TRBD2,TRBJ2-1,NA,CASSLSASGSYNEQFF,TGTGCCAGCTCACTCTCTGCTAGCGGGAGCTACAATGAGCAGTTCTTC
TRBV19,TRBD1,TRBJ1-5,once,CASRATGASNQPQHF,TGTGCCAGTAGGGCGACAGGGGCCTCCAATCAGCCCCAGCATTTT
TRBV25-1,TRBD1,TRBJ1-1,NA,CASSQPGQGRNTEAFF,TGTGCCAGCAGTCAACCGGGACAGGGAAGGAACACTGAAGCTTTCTTT
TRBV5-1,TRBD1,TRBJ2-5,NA,CASSGWPGGSETQYF,TGCGCCAGCAGCGGGTGGCCAGGGGGCTCAGAGACCCAGTACTTC
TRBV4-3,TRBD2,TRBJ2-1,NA,CASSQLAGDVNEQFF,TGCGCCAGCAGCCAACTAGCGGGAGACGTAAATGAGCAGTTCTTC
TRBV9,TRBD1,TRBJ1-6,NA,CASSYRGPGSPLHF,TGTGCCAGCAGCTACAGGGGGCCGGGGTCACCCCTCCACTTT
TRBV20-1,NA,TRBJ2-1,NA,CSARQGDEQFF,TGCAGTGCTAGACAGGGTGATGAGCAGTTCTTC
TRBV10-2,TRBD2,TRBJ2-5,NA,CASSGLAGGGETQYF,TGCGCCAGCAGTGGTCTAGCGGGAGGGGGGGAGACCCAGTACTTC
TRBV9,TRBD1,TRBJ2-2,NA,CASSVTTGGNTGELFF,TGTGCCAGCAGCGTAACGACAGGGGGGAACACCGGGGAGCTGTTTTTT
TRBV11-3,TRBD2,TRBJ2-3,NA,CASSLVFAGVSPDTQYF,TGTGCCAGCAGCTTAGTATTTGCGGGAGTAAGCCCAGATACGCAGTATTTT
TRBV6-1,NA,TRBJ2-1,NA,CASSGLGTTPYNEQFF,TGTGCCAGCAGTGGCCTCGGGACAACCCCTTACAATGAGCAGTTCTTC
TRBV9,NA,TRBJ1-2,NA,CASSVVGAVYGYTF,TGTGCCAGCAGCGTAGTAGGGGCAGTATATGGCTACACCTTC
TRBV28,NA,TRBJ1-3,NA,CASSLRVGNTIYF,TGTGCCAGCAGTTTGAGGGTTGGAAACACCATATATTTT
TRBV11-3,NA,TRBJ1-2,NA,CASSPGDRDYGYTF,TGTGCCAGCAGCCCAGGGGATCGGGACTATGGCTACACCTTC
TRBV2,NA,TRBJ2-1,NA,CASSAGLSSYNEQFF,TGTGCCAGCAGCGCGGGACTCTCTAGCTACAATGAGCAGTTCTTC
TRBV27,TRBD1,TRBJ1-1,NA,CASSFLDRVNTEAFF,TGTGCCAGCAGTTTCTTGGACAGGGTAAACACTGAAGCTTTCTTT
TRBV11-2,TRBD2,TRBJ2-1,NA,CASSWDWSGSEQFF,TGTGCCAGCAGCTGGGATTGGAGCGGGAGTGAGCAGTTCTTC
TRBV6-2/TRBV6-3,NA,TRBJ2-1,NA,CASSYGWETYNEQFF,TGTGCCAGCAGTTACGGGTGGGAGACCTACAATGAGCAGTTCTTC
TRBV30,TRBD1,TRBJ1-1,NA,CAWSLKTGGLNTEAFF,TGTGCCTGGAGCCTAAAGACAGGGGGGCTGAACACTGAAGCTTTCTTT
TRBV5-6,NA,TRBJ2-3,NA,CASSWSSTDTQYF,TGTGCCAGCAGCTGGAGTAGCACAGATACGCAGTATTTT
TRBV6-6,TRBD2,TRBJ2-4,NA,CASSLSGTSGRTPQYF,TGTGCCAGCAGTTTGTCCGGGACTAGCGGGAGAACCCCTCAGTACTTC
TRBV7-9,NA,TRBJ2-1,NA,CASREDSLNEQFF,TGTGCCAGCAGAGAGGACAGCCTCAATGAGCAGTTCTTC
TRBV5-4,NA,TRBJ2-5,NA,CASSLAGVGETQYF,TGTGCCAGCAGCCTAGCAGGGGTGGGAGAGACCCAGTACTTC
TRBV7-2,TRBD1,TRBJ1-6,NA,CASSLAGQGYNSPLHF,TGTGCCAGCAGCTTGGCCGGACAGGGCTATAATTCACCCCTCCACTTT
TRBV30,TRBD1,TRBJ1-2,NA,CAWSVGPGGAVRGYTF,TGTGCCTGGAGTGTAGGTCCAGGGGGCGCGGTTCGAGGCTACACCTTC
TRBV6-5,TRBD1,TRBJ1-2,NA,CASSLQGAEGGYTF,TGTGCCAGCAGTTTACAGGGGGCGGAGGGAGGCTACACCTTC
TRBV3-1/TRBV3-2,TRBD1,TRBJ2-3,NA,CASSPLGQDHTVDTQYF,TGTGCCAGCAGCCCTCTAGGACAGGACCATACTGTAGATACGCAGTATTTT
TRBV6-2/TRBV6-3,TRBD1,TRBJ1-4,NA,CASSYARQGCEKLFF,TGTGCCAGCAGTTACGCCCGACAGGGCTGTGAAAAACTGTTTTTT
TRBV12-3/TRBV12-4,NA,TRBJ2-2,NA,CASSLSGPGELFF,TGTGCCAGCAGTTTAAGCGGTCCGGGGGAGCTGTTTTTT
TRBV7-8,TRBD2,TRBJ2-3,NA,CASSLARGRASGRGTQYF,TGTGCCAGCAGCTTAGCTCGGGGGAGGGCTAGCGGGAGGGGTACGCAGTATTTT
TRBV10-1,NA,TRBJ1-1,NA,CASSEVRGMNTEAFF,TGCGCCAGCAGTGAGGTACGGGGAATGAACACTGAAGCTTTCTTT
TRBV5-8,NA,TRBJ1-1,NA,CASSPTRQTWNTEAFF,TGTGCCAGCAGCCCAACCCGACAGACTTGGAACACTGAAGCTTTCTTT
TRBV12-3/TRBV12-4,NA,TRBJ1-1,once,CASSPRQTEAFF,TGTGCCAGCAGTCCCAGACAGACTGAAGCTTTCTTT
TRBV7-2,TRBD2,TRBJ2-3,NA,CASSLGLAGPSTDTQYF,TGTGCCAGCAGCTTAGGGCTAGCGGGGCCTAGCACAGATACGCAGTATTTT
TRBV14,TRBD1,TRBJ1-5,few,CASSQGKPGQGRGVQPQHF,TGTGCCAGCAGCCAAGGAAAACCGGGACAGGGCAGGGGAGTTCAGCCCCAGCATTTT